Each of the 15 T cell receptor beta chains below was sequenced from the same sample in a study of cytomegalovirus exposure and HLA in healthy donors. PCR involved 60 Vbeta and 13 Jbeta primers. Data came from immunoSEQ multiplex PCR; TCRdb stores just in-frame clones and leaves some out. The sample includes about 55,000 clones, roughly 74% seen only once; the top ten take 1.4% to 1.5%. Sequencing input: PBMCs. The receptors were gathered from a female donor in good health and CMV-seronegative.

This clone was counted a single time. The V call is TRBV19, the J call TRBJ1-2, with D tentatively TRBD1 (6 bases). CDR1 and CDR2 (germline): LNHDA, SQIVND (reference sequence). Trimming removed 5 bases from V and 7 bases from J, with 11 bases in between. The CDR3 is made up of 12 amino acids. The CDR3, as DNA: TGTGCCAGTAGTTTACAGGGTTCTGGCTACACCTTC. Translation: CASSLQGSGYTF.

The chain employs TRBV11-1 and TRBJ2-3; 11 positions match TRBD2. There are 18 residues in the CDR3. V shed 5 bases, J shed 3 bases, and the junction held 13 bases outside the gene matches. The germline CDR1 and CDR2 sequences are SGHAT and FQDESV (reference sequence). The CDR3 DNA follows: TGTGCCAGCAGCCTCTGGGTAGCGGGGGGGCCATCGACAGATACGCAGTATTTT. Amino acid sequence: CASSLWVAGGPSTDTQYF. The complete variable domain, with remaining parts taken from reference TRBV11-1 and TRBJ2-3, reads EAEVAQSPRYKITEKSQAVAFWCDPISGHATLYWYRQILGQGPELLVQFQDESVVDDSQLPKDRFSAERLKGVDSTLKIQPAELGDSAMYLCASSLWVAGGPSTDTQYFGPGTRLTVL.

The J gene is TRBJ1-3, the V gene TRBV7-2; 7 nucleotides match TRBD1. The CDR3 is made up of 14 amino acids. J gave up 2 bases and V 6 bases, and 4 bases lay outside the gene matches. The germline gives CDR1 SGHTA, CDR2 FQGNSA. The chain's CDR3 is CASSLGQAGNTIYF. The CDR3 nucleotides read TGTGCCAGCAGTCTCGGACAGGCTGGAAACACCATATATTTT.

The chain recombines TRBV7-2 with TRBJ1-5, with D possibly being TRBD1 (5 bases). CDR3 length equals 15 residues. The V gene's germline CDR1 is SGHTA and CDR2 FQGNSA. The germline V and J ends were trimmed by 8 bases and 5 bases, with 19 bases remaining between them. The CDR3 loop reads CASSIRGSWDQPQHF. The CDR3 bases are TGTGCCAGCTCTATTAGGGGCAGTTGGGATCAGCCCCAGCATTTT.

The chain carries TRBV4-3 and TRBJ2-3; possibly TRBD2 for D (6 bases). This CDR3 has 15 residues. CDR1 LGHNA and CDR2 YSLEER come from the germline V gene. The germline V and J ends were trimmed by 1 base and 6 bases, with 14 bases remaining between them. The CDR3 reads CASSQVRGRQDTQYF. The CDR3 coding sequence is TGCGCCAGCAGCCAAGTGCGGGGTAGACAGGATACGCAGTATTTT.

This clone was observed a single time. The chain combines TRBV5-5 with TRBJ1-4, with D maybe TRBD1 (6 bases). The CDR3 is made up of 17 amino acids. V shed 4 bases and J shed 4 bases, with 20 bases lying between them. Germline lookup yields CDR1 SGHKS and CDR2 YYEKEE (reference sequence). The CDR3 loop is CASSKRASDSLNEKLFF. The CDR3, as DNA: TGTGCCAGCAGCAAACGTGCCTCGGACAGTCTTAATGAAAAACTGTTTTTT.

The genes are TRBV4-1 and TRBJ1-2, with 7 bases identical to TRBD1. J gave up 7 bases and V 6 bases, and 11 bases lay outside the gene matches. Germline lookup yields CDR1 MGHRA and CDR2 YSYEKL. The CDR3 has 14 amino acids. The CDR3 bases are TGCGCCAGCAGTGCGACAGGGTTTCCTGGTGGCTACACCTTC. The encoded protein is CASSATGFPGGYTF.

The chain links TRBV6-4 to TRBJ2-2; TRBD2 matches 10 bases. With 3 bases clipped from V and 4 bases from J, the junction kept 2 bases outside the gene matches. Germline loops: CDR1 MRHNA, CDR2 SNTAGT. This CDR3 is built from 15 residues. The CDR3 region is CASSDSSGGTGELFF. The CDR3 nucleotides read TGTGCCAGCAGTGATTCTAGCGGGGGCACCGGGGAGCTGTTTTTT.

The V gene is TRBV9, the J gene TRBJ2-7; D gene uncertain. V was cut by 3 bases and J by 3 bases, with 13 bases left in between. Germline assignment: CDR1 SGDLS and CDR2 YYNGEE. The CDR3 runs 14 residues. The CDR3 coding sequence is TGTGCCAGCAGCGCAAGACATTCTAACTACGAGCAGTACTTC. This gives the protein CASSARHSNYEQYF.

The rearrangement joins TRBV5-1 to TRBJ1-4; possible D gene TRBD1, 5 bases. Germline values: CDR1 SGHRS, CDR2 YFSETQ. Trimming left V 3 bases short and J 7 bases short, with 16 bases between. The CDR3 consists of 15 residues. The CDR3 bases are TGCGCCAGCAGCTCTCGGGGGGTCGGGGGTGAAAAACTGTTTTTT. Translating it yields CASSSRGVGGEKLFF.

The chain couples TRBV5-4 to TRBJ1-2; D unclear. The CDR3 is 13 residues long. Trimming removed 0 bases at V and 6 bases at J, with 9 bases between. Germline CDR1 and CDR2: SGHNT and YYREEE (reference sequence). The CDR3 loop reads CASSLGSGDGYTF. The CDR3 DNA reads TGTGCCAGCAGCTTGGGCAGTGGTGATGGCTACACCTTC. The full variable domain, rest sourced from reference TRBV5-4 and TRBJ1-2, is ETGVTQSPTHLIKTRGQQVTLRCSSQSGHNTVSWYQQALGQGPQFIFQYYREEENGRGNFPPRFSGLQFPNYSSELNVNALELDDSALYLCASSLGSGDGYTFGSGTRLTVV.

This rearrangement joins TRBV6-1 to TRBJ1-2; D not resolved. V was cut by 3 bases and J by 4 bases, with 21 bases left in between. The CDR3 runs 17 residues. The germline CDR1 and CDR2 sequences are MNHNS and SASEGT. The CDR3, as DNA: TGTGCCAGCAGTGACGGGGTGTGGAAAGGGAGCCTCTATGGCTACACCTTC. It encodes CASSDGVWKGSLYGYTF.

The chain uses TRBV19 and TRBJ2-3, with D perhaps matching TRBD1 (6 bases). The germline gives CDR1 LNHDA, CDR2 SQIVND (reference sequence). The length of the CDR3 is 14 residues. V was pared by 1 base and J by 4 bases, with 9 bases between. The CDR3 DNA reads as TGTGCCAGTAGTATAGGAGGGGGTCCAGATACGCAGTATTTT. Translation gives CASSIGGGPDTQYF.

This rearrangement joins TRBV2 to TRBJ1-2; D call uncertain. The ends were cut back, 5 bases at V and 4 bases at J, with 17 bases in the middle. Germline V gives CDR1 SNHLY, CDR2 FYNNEI. This CDR3 is built from 15 residues. The CDR3 here is CASSYSRAYSYGYTF. The DNA of the CDR3 is TGTGCCAGCAGTTACTCGAGGGCGTACTCCTATGGCTACACCTTC.

The CDR3 protein is CASSQDGASGGADTQYF. In DNA, the CDR3 is TGCGCCAGCAGCCAAGATGGGGCTAGCGGGGGGGCAGATACGCAGTATTTT. The V call is TRBV4-1, the J call TRBJ2-3; 12 bases are a match to TRBD2. In germline, CDR1 is MGHRA, CDR2 YSYEKL. J was trimmed by 4 bases and V by 0 bases; bases with no gene match: 5. CDR3 size: 17 residues.